These 27 T cell receptor beta chains originate from one sample sequenced in a study of OX40 agonist ivuxolimab in advanced cancers. To prepare the library, the immunoSEQ multiplex PCR assay was applied. TCRdb stores this immuneACCESS table with in-frame sequences only. Part of the clones is absent; in the studies checked, under half of the shortfall reflects unresolved V genes, and no reason is known for the rest. This sample holds 50,000 to 60,000 clones; about four fifths were observed only once. About 4.7% of the sample is in the top ten clones. The sequencing here drew on CD4+ or CD8+ T cells sorted from blood, taken in a trial of the OX40 agonist ivuxolimab. All receptors come from an adult with an advanced solid tumor such as melanoma, head and neck, liver or kidney cancer.

The rearrangement uses TRBV10-3 and TRBJ2-5; weak D call: TRBD2 (5 bases). The closer fit of TRBJ2-7 to the DNA end suggests the J call may be wrong. CDR3 length equals 13 residues. Germline CDR1 reads ENHRY; CDR2 reads SYGVKD. The CDR3 is CAINQRRTYEQYF. Here the CDR3 DNA reads TGTGCCATCAACCAGCGGCGTACCTACGAGCAGTACTTC.

J is TRBJ1-1 and V is TRBV27, with D maybe TRBD1 (5 bases). From germline, CDR1 is MNHEY and CDR2 SMNVEV (reference sequence). V was clipped by 5 bases and J by 4 bases, with 20 bases between them. The CDR3 sequence is 16 residues long. The CDR3 sequence: CASSVFPGRIGTEAFF. The CDR3 bases are TGTGCCAGCAGTGTCTTCCCAGGGAGGATTGGCACTGAAGCTTTCTTT.

The chain couples TRBV6-5 to TRBJ2-3; either TRBD1 or TRBD2 may fit D (6 bases each). V lost 8 bases to trimming and J lost 2 bases, with 14 bases between them. The CDR3 is 14 amino acids. Germline V gives CDR1 MNHEY, CDR2 SVGAGI. The DNA for the CDR3 is TGTGCCAGCTCGGGGGCCAGCGACACAGATACGCAGTATTTT. It yields the protein CASSGASDTDTQYF.

The chain couples TRBV27 to TRBJ2-2; TRBD2 matches at 8 bases. The V segment lost 3 bases and the J segment 4 bases; nucleotides outside the gene matches: 4. The CDR3 is made up of 15 amino acids. From germline, CDR1 is MNHEY and CDR2 SMNVEV (reference sequence). The CDR3 DNA sequence: TGTGCCAGCAGTTTTGCGGGAGGAAGCACCGGGGAGCTGTTTTTT. Residues: CASSFAGGSTGELFF.

The chain employs TRBV5-6 and TRBJ2-6, with TRBD2 identical over 12 bases. V trimming: 4 bases; J trimming: 0 bases; junction bases outside the gene matches: 8. The CDR3 totals 19 residues. The germline V gene has CDR1 SGHDT and CDR2 YYEEEE. Here the CDR3 reads CASSLGLAGLDSGANVLTF. As DNA, the CDR3 is TGTGCCAGCAGCCTGGGACTAGCGGGCCTAGACTCTGGGGCCAACGTCCTGACTTTC.

The V call is TRBV29-1, the J call TRBJ1-4; D is unresolved. V was shortened by 3 bases and J by 7 bases, with 9 bases between the two germline ends. This CDR3 is built from 12 residues. The germline V gene encodes CDR1 SQVTM and CDR2 ANQGSEA. CDR3 residues: CSVEKGGEKLFF. Here the CDR3 DNA reads TGCAGCGTTGAGAAGGGTGGTGAAAAACTGTTTTTT.

This clone was seen a handful of times. The chain has TRBV18 and TRBJ2-7; D may match TRBD1 or TRBD2 (5 bases each). The CDR3 runs 11 residues. V lost 5 bases and J 6 bases, leaving 8 bases between the germline ends. Germline V gene lookup returns CDR1 KGHSH and CDR2 LQKENI. In DNA form, the CDR3 reads TGTGCCAGCTCAGAGGGGAGCGAGCAGTACTTC. Protein sequence: CASSEGSEQYF.

The J gene is TRBJ1-1, the V gene TRBV6-5, with D possibly being TRBD1 (6 bases). Trimming shortened V by 8 bases and J by 0 bases, and 10 bases separated the two germline ends. Per the germline V gene, CDR1 is MNHEY and CDR2 is SVGAGI. The CDR3 has 13 residues. CDR3 bases: TGTGCCAGCCTTGGACAGTTGAACACTGAAGCTTTCTTT. This gives the protein CASLGQLNTEAFF.

The rearrangement joins TRBV27 to TRBJ2-1; 11 positions match TRBD1. CDR1 is MNHEY, CDR2 SMNVEV, per germline (reference sequence). Germline trimming cut 0 bases from V and 8 bases from J; bases unmatched to any gene: 9. The CDR3 is made up of 17 amino acids. The CDR3 loop reads CASSLSYGDRGSYEQFF. The CDR3 nucleotides read TGTGCCAGCAGTTTATCGTACGGGGACAGGGGGTCTTATGAGCAGTTCTTC.

This clone was recorded only once. The J gene is TRBJ1-6, the V gene TRBV27; D remains unclear. Germline V gene sequence: CDR1 MNHEY, CDR2 SMNVEV (reference sequence). V was shortened by 3 bases and J by 5 bases, with 8 bases between the two germline ends. The CDR3 spans 14 residues. CDR3 sequence (DNA): TGTGCCAGCAGTTTCGGGCCAAATAATTCACCCCTCCACTTT. It is translated as CASSFGPNNSPLHF.

V and J are TRBV25-1 and TRBJ1-3; a weak D match, TRBD1 (6 bases). The germline CDR1 and CDR2 sequences are MGHDK and SYGVNS. The CDR3 runs 14 residues. V was cut by 6 bases and J by 0 bases, with 9 bases left in between. CDR3 in DNA: TGTGCCAGCAGAGGACAGCACTCTGGAAACACCATATATTTT. Its translation: CASRGQHSGNTIYF.

The J gene is TRBJ2-1, the V gene TRBV2; no reliable D call. CDR1 is SNHLY, CDR2 FYNNEI, per germline. CDR3 size: 13 residues. With 7 bases removed from V and 0 bases from J, the gap between germline ends came to 7 bases. The DNA of the CDR3 is TGTGCCAGCACCTCGAGCTCCTACAATGAGCAGTTCTTC. Residues: CASTSSSYNEQFF.

This rearrangement joins TRBV7-9 to TRBJ1-3; D not certain. This CDR3 region has 15 residues. Looked up from germline, CDR1 is SEHNR and CDR2 is FQNEAQ (reference sequence). V lost 6 bases and J lost 0, with 12 bases in between. CDR3 sequence reads: CASRSDYDSGNTIYF. The CDR3, as DNA: TGTGCCAGCAGGTCAGACTACGACTCTGGAAACACCATATATTTT.

This chain links TRBV5-5 with TRBJ2-3; D is unresolved. CDR1 and CDR2 (germline): SGHKS, YYEKEE (reference sequence). There are 15 residues in the CDR3. The V gene lost 4 bases and the J gene lost 2 bases, with 14 bases spanning the gap. The CDR3 loop is CASSLGGVPTDTQYF. In nucleotides, the CDR3 is TGTGCCAGCAGCCTGGGTGGGGTACCCACAGATACGCAGTATTTT. Drawing the rest from reference TRBV5-5 and TRBJ2-3, the complete variable domain is DAGVTQSPTHLIKTRGQQVTLRCSPISGHKSVSWYQQVLGQGPQFIFQYYEKEERGRGNFPDRFSARQFPNYSSELNVNALLLGDSALYLCASSLGGVPTDTQYFGPGTRLTVL.

This chain uses TRBV14 with TRBJ2-5; D is unresolved. In germline, CDR1 is SGHDN, CDR2 FVKESK. This CDR3 contains 12 residues. V was shortened by 3 bases and J by 5 bases, with 7 bases between the two germline ends. CDR3 in amino acids: CASSHVSETQYF. The DNA for the CDR3 is TGTGCCAGCAGCCATGTAAGCGAGACCCAGTACTTC.

The V gene is TRBV5-1, the J gene TRBJ1-2; 7 positions match TRBD1. Germline CDR1 is SGHRS and CDR2 is YFSETQ. The CDR3 covers 15 residues. Trimming cost V 3 bases and J 2 bases; bases outside gene matches: 7. CDR3 sequence (DNA): TGCGCCAGCAGCTGGGCTCCGACAGGGAACTATGGCTACACCTTC. Translating gives CASSWAPTGNYGYTF.

The genes are TRBV7-9 and TRBJ2-7; D possibly corresponds to TRBD2 (6 bases). This CDR3 region has 13 residues. Germline CDR1 reads SEHNR; CDR2 reads FQNEAQ (reference sequence). Trimming removed 5 bases from V and 4 bases from J, with 12 bases in between. The CDR3 DNA follows: TGTGCCAGCAGCCCGCCGGGACTTTACGAGCAGTACTTC. Residues: CASSPPGLYEQYF.

V and J are TRBV6-5 and TRBJ2-6; TRBD1 matches 8 bases. Germline V gives CDR1 MNHEY, CDR2 SVGAGI. CDR3 length: 16 amino acids. The V segment lost 4 bases and the J segment 1 base; nucleotides outside the gene matches: 3. CDR3 sequence (DNA): TGTGCCAGCAGTTCCACAGGGGGGTCTGGGGCCAACGTCCTGACTTTC. It codes for CASSSTGGSGANVLTF.

The chain uses TRBV9 and TRBJ2-3; TRBD2 agrees at 11 bases. CDR1 SGDLS and CDR2 YYNGEE come from the germline V gene. The CDR3 runs to 18 residues. Trimming removed 2 bases from V and 2 bases from J; junction bases left unmatched: 10. Here the CDR3 DNA reads TGTGCCAGCAGCGTCGGAAATCTAGCGGGGGGTCTCACAGATACGCAGTATTTT. Its translation: CASSVGNLAGGLTDTQYF.

This clone was observed a handful of times. The chain combines TRBV4-1 with TRBJ1-5, with D possibly matching TRBD1 (5 bases). CDR1 and CDR2 from the germline V gene are MGHRA and YSYEKL. The CDR3 totals 16 residues. Trimming removed 0 bases at V and 3 bases at J, with 12 bases between. The DNA for the CDR3 is TGCGCCAGCAGCCAAGAGGGGAGCGGGGCCAATCAGCCCCAGCATTTT. Translating it yields CASSQEGSGANQPQHF.

The CDR3 spells CASSYGGLTGELFF. Here the CDR3 DNA reads TGTGCCAGCAGTTACGGTGGTCTCACCGGGGAGCTGTTTTTT. The chain has TRBV6-5 and TRBJ2-2; D remains ambiguous. The germline gives CDR1 MNHEY, CDR2 SVGAGI. The CDR3 consists of 14 residues. V was trimmed by 2 bases and J by 4 bases, leaving 8 bases between them.

Here the CDR3 DNA reads TGTGCCAGCGAAGAGTGGTCGAACACTGAAGCTTTCTTT. It codes for CASEEWSNTEAFF. This sequence joins TRBV6-1 and TRBJ1-1; D unresolved. V was trimmed by 8 bases and J by 1 base, leaving 11 bases between them. The CDR3 sequence is 13 residues long. Germline CDR1 reads MNHNS; CDR2 reads SASEGT.

This chain links TRBV6-6 with TRBJ1-1; 7 positions agree with TRBD1. The V segment lost 2 bases and the J segment 3 bases; nucleotides outside the gene matches: 3. The CDR3 loop spans 14 amino acids. The germline V gene encodes CDR1 MNHNY and CDR2 SVGAGI (reference sequence). The CDR3: CASSYMGQYTEAFF. The CDR3 coding sequence is TGTGCCAGCAGTTACATGGGACAGTACACTGAAGCTTTCTTT.

The V and J genes are TRBV9 and TRBJ2-2; 8 nucleotides match TRBD1. V was pared by 4 bases and J by 5 bases, with 10 bases of the junction left unmatched. Germline CDR1 SGDLS, CDR2 YYNGEE. This CDR3 has 16 residues. The CDR3 DNA sequence: TGTGCCAGCAGCCCTCGGCCGACAGGGGAGACCGGGGAGCTGTTTTTT. This encodes CASSPRPTGETGELFF.

CDR3 loop: CASSVEGGQGNTIYF. DNA for the CDR3: TGTGCCAGCAGCGTCGAGGGGGGACAGGGAAACACCATATATTTT. The genes are TRBV9 and TRBJ1-3, with TRBD1 matching over 7 bases. With V trimmed by 2 bases and J by 4 bases, 6 bases remained unmatched. Germline CDR1 SGDLS, CDR2 YYNGEE. The CDR3 spans 15 residues. Together with reference TRBV9 and TRBJ1-3, the CDR3 gives the full variable domain: DSGVTQTPKHLITATGQRVTLRCSPRSGDLSVYWYQQSLDQGLQFLIQYYNGEERAKGNILERFSAQQFPDLHSELNLSSLELGDSALYFCASSVEGGQGNTIYFGEGSWLTVV.

The J gene is TRBJ1-3, the V gene TRBV7-9; 7 bases line up with TRBD1. V trimming: 5 bases; J trimming: 0 bases; junction bases outside the gene matches: 7. This CDR3 is built from 16 residues. Germline assignment: CDR1 SEHNR and CDR2 FQNEAQ (reference sequence). CDR3 DNA sequence: TGTGCCAGCAGCCGATTGACAGGGCCCTCTGGAAACACCATATATTTT. Its protein product is CASSRLTGPSGNTIYF.

This clone occurred a few times. The J gene is TRBJ1-3, the V gene TRBV6-1; D is perhaps TRBD1 (5 bases). The V and J ends lost 8 bases and 2 bases respectively, with 16 bases between them. The CDR3 consists of 15 residues. Germline V gene lookup returns CDR1 MNHNS and CDR2 SASEGT. The CDR3 region is CASLGGVLPGNTIYF. The CDR3 DNA reads TGTGCCAGCCTGGGAGGGGTTCTGCCTGGAAACACCATATATTTT.